This T cell receptor (beta chain) is from a study of blood T cell repertoires in COVID-19. Study background: Sample material is recorded as cDNA or gDNA derived from T cells, B-cell-depleted T cells, or PBMCs.

The authors' processing: Estimated nucleated cell counts came from reference gene primer amplification. Sequencing used immunoSEQ multiplex PCR; TCRdb keeps in-frame clones, though not all of them. The DNA was the basis for D and trimming; V, J and clone size are from that table. The sample has 100,000 to 120,000 clones; 85% to 90% are singletons. CDR1 and CDR2 from the germline V gene are SGHNT and YENEEA. This CDR3 comprises 12 residues. V was pared by 6 bases and J by 10 bases, with 13 bases between. V gene TRBV11-3 combines with J gene TRBJ2-1; D might be TRBD2 (5 bases). The sequencing sample was made of peripheral blood. The origin of this receptor is a man in his fifties or sixties with acute or convalescent COVID-19. The CDR3 here is CASSYLAGEQFF. The CDR3 DNA follows: TGTGCCAGCAGTTATCTAGCCGGGGAGCAGTTCTTC. The variable domain in full, with the rest retrieved from reference TRBV11-3 and TRBJ2-1, is EAGVVQSPRYKIIEKKQPVAFWCNPISGHNTLYWYLQNLGQGPELLIRYENEEAVDDSQLPKDRFSAERLKGVDSTLKIQPAELGDSAVYLCASSYLAGEQFFGPGTRLTVL.